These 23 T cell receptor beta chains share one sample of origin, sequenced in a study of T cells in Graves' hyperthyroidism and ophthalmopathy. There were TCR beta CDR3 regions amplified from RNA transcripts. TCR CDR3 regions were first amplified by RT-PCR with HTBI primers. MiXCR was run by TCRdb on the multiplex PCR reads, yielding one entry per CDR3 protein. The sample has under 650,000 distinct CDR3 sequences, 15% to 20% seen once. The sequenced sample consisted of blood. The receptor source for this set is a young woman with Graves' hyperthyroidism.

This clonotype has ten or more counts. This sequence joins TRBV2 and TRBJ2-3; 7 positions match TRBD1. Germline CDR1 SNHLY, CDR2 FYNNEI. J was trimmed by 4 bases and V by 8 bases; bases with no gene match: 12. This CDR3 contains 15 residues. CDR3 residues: CASGKGQRLADTQYF. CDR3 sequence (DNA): TGTGCCAGCGGTAAGGGACAGAGGCTCGCAGATACGCAGTATTTT.

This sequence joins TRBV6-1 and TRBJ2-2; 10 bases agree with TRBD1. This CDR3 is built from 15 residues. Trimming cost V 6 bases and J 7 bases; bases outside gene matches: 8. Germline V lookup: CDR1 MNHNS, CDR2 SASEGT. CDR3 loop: CASSLTGGGSGELFF. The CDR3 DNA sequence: TGTGCCAGCAGCTTGACAGGGGGCGGGAGCGGGGAGCTGTTTTTT.

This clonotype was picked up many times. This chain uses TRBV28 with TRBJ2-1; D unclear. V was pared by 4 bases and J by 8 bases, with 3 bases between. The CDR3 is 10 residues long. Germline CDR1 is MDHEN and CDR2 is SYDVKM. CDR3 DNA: TGTGCCAGCAGTTCCTATGAGCAGTTCTTC. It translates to CASSSYEQFF.

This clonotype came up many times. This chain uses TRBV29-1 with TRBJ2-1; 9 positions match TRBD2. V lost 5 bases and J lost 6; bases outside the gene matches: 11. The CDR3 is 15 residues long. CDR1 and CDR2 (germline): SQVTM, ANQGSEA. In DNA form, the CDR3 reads TGCAGCGTTAAGCCGGGACTAGCAAGGGTCAATGAGCAGTTCTTC. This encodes CSVKPGLARVNEQFF.

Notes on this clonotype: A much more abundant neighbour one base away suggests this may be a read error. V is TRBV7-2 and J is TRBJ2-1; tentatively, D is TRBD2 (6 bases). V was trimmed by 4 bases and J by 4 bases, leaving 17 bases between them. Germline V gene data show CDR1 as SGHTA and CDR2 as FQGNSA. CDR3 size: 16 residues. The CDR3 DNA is TGTGCCAGCAGCTCATGGGTTCTGCGGGGTTACAATGAGCAGTTCTTC. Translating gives CASSSWVLRGYNEQFF.

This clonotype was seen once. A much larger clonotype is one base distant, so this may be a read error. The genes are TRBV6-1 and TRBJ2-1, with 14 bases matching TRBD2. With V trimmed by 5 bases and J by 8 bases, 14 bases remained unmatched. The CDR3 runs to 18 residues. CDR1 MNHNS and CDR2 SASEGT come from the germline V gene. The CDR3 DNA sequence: TGTGCCAGCAGTACCGGGACTAGCGGGGGAGGGGGACGGGATGAGCAGTTCTTC. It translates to CASSTGTSGGGGRDEQFF.

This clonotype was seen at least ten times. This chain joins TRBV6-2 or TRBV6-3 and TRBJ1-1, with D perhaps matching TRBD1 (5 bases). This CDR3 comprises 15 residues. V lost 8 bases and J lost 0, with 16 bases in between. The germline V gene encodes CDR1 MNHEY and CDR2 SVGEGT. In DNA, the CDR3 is TGTGCCAGCCGCCCCCTCGGACAAGTGAACACTGAAGCTTTCTTT. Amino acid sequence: CASRPLGQVNTEAFF.

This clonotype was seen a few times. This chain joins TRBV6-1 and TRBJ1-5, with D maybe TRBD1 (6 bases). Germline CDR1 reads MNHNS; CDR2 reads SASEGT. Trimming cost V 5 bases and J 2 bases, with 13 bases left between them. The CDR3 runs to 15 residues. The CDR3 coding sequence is TGTGCCAGCAGTACCACAGGGCTTGGCAATCAGCCCCAGCATTTT. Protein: CASSTTGLGNQPQHF.

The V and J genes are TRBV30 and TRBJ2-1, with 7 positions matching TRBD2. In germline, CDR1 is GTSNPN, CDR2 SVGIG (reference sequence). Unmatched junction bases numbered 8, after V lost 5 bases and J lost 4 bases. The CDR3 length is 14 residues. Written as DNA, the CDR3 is TGTGCCTGGGGAGGCGGGAGAGGATACAATGAGCAGTTCTTC. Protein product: CAWGGGRGYNEQFF.

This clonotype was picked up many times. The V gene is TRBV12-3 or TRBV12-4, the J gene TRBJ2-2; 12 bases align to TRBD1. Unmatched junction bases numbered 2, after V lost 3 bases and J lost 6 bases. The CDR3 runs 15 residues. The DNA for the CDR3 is TGTGCCAGCAGTTTTCGGGACAGGGGGCCCGGGGAGCTGTTTTTT. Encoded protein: CASSFRDRGPGELFF.

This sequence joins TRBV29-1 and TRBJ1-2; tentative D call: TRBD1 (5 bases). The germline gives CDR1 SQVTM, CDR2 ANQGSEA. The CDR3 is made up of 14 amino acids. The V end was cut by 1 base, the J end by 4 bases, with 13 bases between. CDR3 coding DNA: TGCAGCGTTGAAGGTCTCCAGGGTTTCTATGGCTACACCTTC. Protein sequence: CSVEGLQGFYGYTF.

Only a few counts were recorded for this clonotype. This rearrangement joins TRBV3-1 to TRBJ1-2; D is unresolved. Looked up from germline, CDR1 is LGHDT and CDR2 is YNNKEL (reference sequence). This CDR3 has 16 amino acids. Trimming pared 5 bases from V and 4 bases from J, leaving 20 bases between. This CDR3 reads CASSALGGGDFYGYTF. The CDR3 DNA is TGTGCCAGCAGCGCCCTAGGTGGCGGCGACTTCTATGGCTACACCTTC.

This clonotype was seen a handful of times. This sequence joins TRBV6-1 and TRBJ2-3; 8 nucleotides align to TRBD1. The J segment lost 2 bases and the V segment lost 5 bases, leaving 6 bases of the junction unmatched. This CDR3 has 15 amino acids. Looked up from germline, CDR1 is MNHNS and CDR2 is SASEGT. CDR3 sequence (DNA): TGTGCCAGCAGTTTTCAGGGGGCGAACACAGATACGCAGTATTTT. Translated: CASSFQGANTDTQYF.

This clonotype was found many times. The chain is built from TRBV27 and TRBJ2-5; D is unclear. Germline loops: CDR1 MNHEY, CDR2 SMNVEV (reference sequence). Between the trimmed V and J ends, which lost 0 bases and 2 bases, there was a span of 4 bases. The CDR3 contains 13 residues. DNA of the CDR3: TGTGCCAGCAGTTTATCAACACAAGAGACCCAGTACTTC. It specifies CASSLSTQETQYF.

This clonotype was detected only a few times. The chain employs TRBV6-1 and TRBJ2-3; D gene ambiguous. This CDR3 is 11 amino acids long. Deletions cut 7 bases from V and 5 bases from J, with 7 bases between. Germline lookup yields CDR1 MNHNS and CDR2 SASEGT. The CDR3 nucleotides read TGTGCCAGCATGAAGGGAGATACGCAGTATTTT. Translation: CASMKGDTQYF.

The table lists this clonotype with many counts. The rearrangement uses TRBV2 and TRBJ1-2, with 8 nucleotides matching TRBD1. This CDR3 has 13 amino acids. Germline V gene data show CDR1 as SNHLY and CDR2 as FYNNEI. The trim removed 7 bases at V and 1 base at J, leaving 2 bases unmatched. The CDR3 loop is CASTGQDNYGYTF. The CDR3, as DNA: TGTGCCAGCACGGGACAGGATAACTATGGCTACACCTTC.

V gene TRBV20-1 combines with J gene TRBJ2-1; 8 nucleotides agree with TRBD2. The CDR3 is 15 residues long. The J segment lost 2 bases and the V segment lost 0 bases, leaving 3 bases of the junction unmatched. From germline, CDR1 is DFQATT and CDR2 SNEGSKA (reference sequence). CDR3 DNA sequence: TGCAGTGCTAGAGATCGGGAGGGACCCTACAATGAGCAGTTCTTC. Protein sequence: CSARDREGPYNEQFF.

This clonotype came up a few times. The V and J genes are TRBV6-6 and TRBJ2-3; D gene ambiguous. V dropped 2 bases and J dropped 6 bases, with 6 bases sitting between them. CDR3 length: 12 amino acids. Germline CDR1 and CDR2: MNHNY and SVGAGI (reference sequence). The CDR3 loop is CASSYDGDTQYF. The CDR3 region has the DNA TGTGCCAGCAGTTACGACGGGGATACGCAGTATTTT.

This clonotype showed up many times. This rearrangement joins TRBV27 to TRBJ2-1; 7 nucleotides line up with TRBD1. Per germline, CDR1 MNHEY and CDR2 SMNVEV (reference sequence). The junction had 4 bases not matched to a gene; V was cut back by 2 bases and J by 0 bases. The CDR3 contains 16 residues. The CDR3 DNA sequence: TGTGCCAGCAGTTTAACCCCAGGGGGCTCCTACAATGAGCAGTTCTTC. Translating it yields CASSLTPGGSYNEQFF.

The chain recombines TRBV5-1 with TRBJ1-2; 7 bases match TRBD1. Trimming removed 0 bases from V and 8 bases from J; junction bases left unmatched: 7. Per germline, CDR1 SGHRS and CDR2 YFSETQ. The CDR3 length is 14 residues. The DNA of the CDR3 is TGCGCCAGCAGCTTGGAGGAGGGGGCCAGAGGCTACACCTTC. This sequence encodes CASSLEEGARGYTF.

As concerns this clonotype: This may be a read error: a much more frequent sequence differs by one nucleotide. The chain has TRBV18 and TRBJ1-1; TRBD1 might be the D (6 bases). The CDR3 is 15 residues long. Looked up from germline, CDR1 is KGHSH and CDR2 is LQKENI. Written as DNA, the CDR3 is TGTGCCGGCTCACTTCCCAGAGGGGGACGGACTGAAGCTTTCTTT. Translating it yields CAGSLPRGGRTEAFF.

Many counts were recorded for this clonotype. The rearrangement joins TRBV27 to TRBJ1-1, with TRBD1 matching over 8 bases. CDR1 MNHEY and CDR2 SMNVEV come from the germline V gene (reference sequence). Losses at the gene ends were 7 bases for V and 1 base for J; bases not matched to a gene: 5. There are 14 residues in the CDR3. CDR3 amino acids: CASTLTGGNTEAFF. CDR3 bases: TGTGCCAGCACACTAACAGGGGGGAACACTGAAGCTTTCTTT.

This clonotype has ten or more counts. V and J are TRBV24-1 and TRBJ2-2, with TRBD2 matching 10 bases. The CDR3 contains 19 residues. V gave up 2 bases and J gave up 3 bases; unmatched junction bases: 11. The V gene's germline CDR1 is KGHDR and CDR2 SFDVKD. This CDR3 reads CATSDWVPSGSVDTGELFF. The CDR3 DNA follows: TGTGCCACCAGTGATTGGGTGCCTAGCGGGAGTGTCGACACCGGGGAGCTGTTTTTT.